The 7 T cell receptor beta chains in this list originate from one sample, sequenced in a study of T cells after posttransplantation cyclophosphamide. Only in-frame clones appear in the TCRdb table, and some are missing; sequencing was by immunoSEQ multiplex PCR. Recorded here are about 26,000 clones, none singletons. The sample taken for sequencing was PBMCs. The receptors originated from a man between 50 and 59 years old in good health, CMV-negative, and a related stem cell transplant donor.

This clone was found many times. CDR3 loop: CASSPRGRELFF. The CDR3 region has the DNA TGTGCCAGCAGCCCCAGGGGGCGGGAGCTGTTTTTT. The gene calls are TRBV14 and TRBJ2-2; 8 nucleotides agree with TRBD1. Germline trimming cut 4 bases from V and 9 bases from J; bases unmatched to any gene: 1. Germline V gene sequence: CDR1 SGHDN, CDR2 FVKESK. This CDR3 region has 12 residues.

Sample share makes this clone medium-sized. The chain uses TRBV19 and TRBJ1-3; TRBD1 matches at 7 bases. Trimming removed 5 bases from V and 4 bases from J; junction bases left unmatched: 2. This CDR3 comprises 13 residues. CDR1 and CDR2 (germline): LNHDA, SQIVND (reference sequence). DNA for the CDR3: TGTGCCAGTAGTCCGGGACAGGGAAACACCATATATTTT. Amino acid sequence: CASSPGQGNTIYF.

This clone was recorded many times. The chain combines TRBV5-1 with TRBJ2-5, with TRBD2 matching 8 bases. The length of the CDR3 is 15 residues. Unmatched junction bases numbered 4, after V lost 0 bases and J lost 3 bases. CDR1 is SGHRS and CDR2 is YFSETQ in the germline V gene. CDR3 in DNA: TGCGCCAGCAGCTTGGATCCGGGGGGGGAAGAGACCCAGTACTTC. Its translation: CASSLDPGGEETQYF.

This clone occurred many times. The chain employs TRBV2 and TRBJ2-7; weak D call: TRBD1 (6 bases). The germline V gene encodes CDR1 SNHLY and CDR2 FYNNEI. V was shortened by 5 bases and J by 6 bases, with 20 bases between the two germline ends. The CDR3 runs to 15 residues. The CDR3 loop is CASSKTGVEGGEQYF. CDR3 nucleotide sequence: TGTGCCAGCAGTAAGACCGGGGTGGAAGGGGGCGAGCAGTACTTC.

This clone has ten or more counts. The chain links TRBV5-6 to TRBJ1-1; a weak D match, TRBD1 (5 bases). This CDR3 has 13 residues. The V end was cut by 2 bases, the J end by 4 bases, with 9 bases between. The germline V gene encodes CDR1 SGHDT and CDR2 YYEEEE. The DNA of the CDR3 is TGTGCCAGCAGCTTTCAGGGAAGCACTGAAGCTTTCTTT. This codes for CASSFQGSTEAFF.

In this sample, this clone turned up a few times. The V call is TRBV27, the J call TRBJ2-5, with TRBD2 matching 8 bases. The better agreement between TRBJ2-7 and the DNA end casts doubt on the J call. The CDR3 is 18 amino acids. CDR1 and CDR2 (germline): MNHEY, SMNVEV (reference sequence). The CDR3 sequence is CASSLEMGREGRDYEQYF. The DNA of the CDR3 is TGTGCCAGCAGTTTAGAGATGGGTCGGGAGGGCCGGGACTACGAGCAGTACTTC.

This clone appeared many times. The chain uses TRBV6-1 and TRBJ2-5; 7 positions match TRBD2. Germline CDR1 is MNHNS and CDR2 is SASEGT. This CDR3 has 16 amino acids. Trimming removed 1 base from V and 3 bases from J; junction bases left unmatched: 8. DNA of the CDR3: TGTGCCAGCAGTGAAGTTGGTAGCGGGTGGAAAGAGACCCAGTACTTC. Protein sequence: CASSEVGSGWKETQYF.